These 10 T cell receptor beta chains were all obtained from the same sample, sequenced in a study of CD8+ T cells in alopecia areata. RNA extraction was followed by reverse transcription into cDNA, which acted as the sequencing template. Clones were sequenced by immunoSEQ multiplex PCR, and TCRdb holds only the in-frame ones, with some missing. This sample has roughly 100,000 clones, with around 59% found just once. Source material: CD4+ T cells sorted from blood. These receptors all come from a human donor in good health.

The chain has TRBV29-1 and TRBJ2-5; D ambiguous. Germline lookup yields CDR1 SQVTM and CDR2 ANQGSEA. The CDR3 runs 11 residues. V shed 6 bases and J shed 5 bases, with 10 bases lying between them. CDR3 nucleotide sequence: TGCAGCGTCGTGAGTTGGGAGACCCAGTACTTC. Protein product: CSVVSWETQYF.

This clone was counted only a few times. The V call is TRBV7-2, the J call TRBJ1-4; 9 positions agree with TRBD1. CDR3 size: 16 residues. Germline trimming cut 5 bases from V and 7 bases from J; bases unmatched to any gene: 11. Per the germline V gene, CDR1 is SGHTA and CDR2 is FQGNSA. CDR3 amino acids: CASSPGTGFAGEKLFF. The CDR3 DNA reads as TGTGCCAGCAGCCCCGGGACAGGGTTCGCTGGTGAAAAACTGTTTTTT.

V and J are TRBV5-1 and TRBJ2-2; perhaps TRBD1 as D (6 bases). CDR1 is SGHRS, CDR2 YFSETQ, per germline. This CDR3 comprises 15 residues. The V gene lost 4 bases and the J gene lost 2 bases, with 12 bases spanning the gap. The CDR3 reads CASSPGHGNTGELFF. CDR3 DNA: TGCGCCAGCAGCCCGGGACACGGAAACACCGGGGAGCTGTTTTTT.

The chain uses TRBV30 and TRBJ1-2; the D is unclear. The CDR3 sequence is 11 residues long. V was trimmed by 7 bases and J by 6 bases, leaving 12 bases between them. Germline CDR1 is GTSNPN and CDR2 is SVGIG (reference sequence). The CDR3 nucleotides read TGTGCCTCGGGGATCCCTAATGGCTACACCTTC. This sequence encodes CASGIPNGYTF.

This clone was recorded a few times. The missing conserved phenylalanine or tryptophan at the end of this CDR3 makes a read error likely. Because the CDR3's place on the DNA is in doubt, the DNA is left out and the CDR3 is given as listed by TCRdb. The chain couples TRBV14 to TRBJ1-1. Per the germline V gene, CDR1 is SGHDN and CDR2 is FVKESK. The CDR3 has 9 residues if both end residues are counted. The CDR3 reads CASSPRDTV.

The V call is TRBV15, the J call TRBJ1-4; D remains ambiguous. Per the germline V gene, CDR1 is LNHNV and CDR2 is YYDKDF (reference sequence). V was pared by 0 bases and J by 5 bases, with 10 bases between. The CDR3 loop spans 15 amino acids. The CDR3 region has the DNA TGTGCCACCAGCAGAGAAACGGGATTCAATGAAAAACTGTTTTTT. Protein product: CATSRETGFNEKLFF. The full variable domain, rest sourced from reference TRBV15 and TRBJ1-4, is DAMVIQNPRYQVTQFGKPVTLSCSQTLNHNVMYWYQQKSSQAPKLLFHYYDKDFNNEADTPDNFQSRRPNTSFCFLDIRSPGLGDTAMYLCATSRETGFNEKLFFGSGTQLSVL.

The chain recombines TRBV6-5 with TRBJ2-2; the match to TRBD2 covers 8 bases. Germline loops: CDR1 MNHEY, CDR2 SVGAGI. V shed 11 bases and J 6 bases; nucleotides not matched to a gene: 8. CDR3 length: 13 amino acids. DNA of the CDR3: TGTGCCGCCCGGGGGGGGCAGGCCGGGGAGCTGTTTTTT. Translating it yields CAARGGQAGELFF.

This clone was counted between two and nine times. The CDR3 coding sequence is TGCAGCGGGACAGGGACCGCGGGCACCGGGGAGCTGTTTTTT. Translated: CSGTGTAGTGELFF. This chain uses TRBV29-1 with TRBJ2-2, with 8 bases that match TRBD1. Per germline, CDR1 SQVTM and CDR2 ANQGSEA. This CDR3 has 14 amino acids. Trimming at V came to 7 bases and at J to 4 bases, leaving 8 bases not matched to a gene.

The genes are TRBV7-8 and TRBJ1-6; 7 nucleotides agree with TRBD1. Germline CDR1 and CDR2: SGHVS and FQNEAQ. V lost 5 bases, J lost 7 bases, and 11 bases stayed unmatched. The CDR3 spans 16 residues. This CDR3 is CASSRFYRDSNSPLHF. The CDR3 DNA reads TGTGCCAGCAGCCGTTTTTACCGGGACAGCAATTCACCCCTCCACTTT.

The V gene is TRBV5-4, the J gene TRBJ2-3, with a weak D call TRBD1 (5 bases). CDR3 length: 14 residues. Germline V lookup: CDR1 SGHNT, CDR2 YYREEE (reference sequence). V gave up 1 base and J gave up 3 bases, with 9 bases separating them. CDR3 protein: CASSLQGSTDTQYF. DNA of the CDR3: TGTGCCAGCAGCTTGCAGGGTTCGACAGATACGCAGTATTTT.